Listed here is a single T cell receptor (beta chain). This clonotype was recorded a few times. Its antigen is unknown. Base qualities are not recorded, but no much larger clone differs from it by a single base. This record belongs to a study of identical twins (dated by TCRdb to about 2016). Background for the entire study: To test whether fetal clonotypes persist, this study deep-sequenced TCR alpha and beta repertoires from monozygotic twins, from unrelated adults of various ages, and from cord blood. To rule out contamination, the twin experiments were replicated at different times with different library preparation protocols.

Libraries were made using 5' RACE. The sequencer listed for this sample is Illumina HiSeq 2000. Template switching added a universal primer binding site, and the final cDNA carried a unique molecular identifier that allowed TCR cDNA molecules to be counted accurately. First-strand cDNA for TCR alpha and beta chains was synthesized from specific primers in the conserved constant-segment region. Each cDNA library was double barcoded, with a SMART-Mk sample barcode plus Illumina barcodes, to control for contamination. TruSeq adapter sequences and Illumina sample barcodes were added in two successive PCR steps. Sequencing of the TCR alpha and beta cDNA libraries was done on the Illumina HiSeq platform using custom primers. In the paper's pipeline: MiGEC was used to process raw reads and extract unique molecular identifiers, and MiXCR was used to find CDR3 positions. Recombination models were inferred per individual with the repgenHMM and IGoR tools using an EM algorithm. The analysis of shared clonotypes was done with the tcR package in R, with sharing normalized by the product of cloneset sizes. To study raw recombination free of thymic and clonal selection effects, out-of-frame nonproductive sequences were analyzed. Using fastp at Q25 and MiXCR, TCRdb reprocessed the public reads and kept productive beta chains. Rows are combined by CDR3 protein, so each entry shows the most common genes and DNA. The V and J calls come from TCRdb's annotation, not from the publication. Counted in this sample were 1.5 million to 2 million distinct CDR3 sequences; roughly a third of them appeared once. The ten largest account for 0.27% of the sample.

Only healthy Caucasian donors were included. Reading from cysteine to phenylalanine, the CDR3 counts 15 amino acids. Only the CDR3 portion is preserved as DNA: 45 bases, with reading frame beginning at the first base. For CDR1 and CDR2, the germline V gene lists ENHRY and SYGVKD. V gives up 7 bases and J gives up 0 bases, and the segment between their germline ends measures 10 bases. Study-wide conclusions, independent of this receptor: Fewer insertions were carried by abundant cord blood beta clonotypes; a weaker similar trend was observed in young adult naive repertoires, while no such trend was observed in memory repertoires. Out-of-frame TCR alpha sharing in monozygotic twins was systematically underestimated by recombination models, whereas sharing between unrelated individuals was in agreement with the recombination models. Because the same donors could not be followed over many years, the conclusions depended on cross-sectional statistical analysis. Out-of-frame TCR alpha sequences shared between twins showed an excess of low generation-probability sequences compared with coincidental sharing between unrelated individuals. The excess sharing between twins in beta out-of-frame sequences was weaker because fewer shared sequences reduced the signal-to-noise ratio. Zero-insertion analyses could be partly confounded by invariant T cells such as MAIT and iNKT, although diverse VJ usage argued against such confounding for most clonotypes.

The chain joins TRBV10-3 to TRBJ2-6; a weak D assignment points to TRBD1 (6 bases agree). Sample: cord blood. The TCR was taken from a newborn girl in good health. The CDR3: CAITPGHSGANVLTF. Here is the DNA: TGTGCCATCACTCCGGGACACTCTGGGGCCAACGTCCTGACTTTC.